Following are 30 T cell receptor beta chains from one sample sequenced in a study of blood T cell repertoires in COVID-19. Here immunoSEQ multiplex PCR was the method, and the copy in TCRdb shows in-frame clones only, minus some. The sample records over 200,000 clones, approximately 80% being singletons. Specimen: PBMCs or T cells enriched from blood (not recorded which). These TCRs come from a man between 60 and 75 years old who had recovered from COVID-19.

V gene TRBV19 combines with J gene TRBJ1-6; D is unclear. Germline CDR1 LNHDA, CDR2 SQIVND (reference sequence). Deletions cut 5 bases from V and 4 bases from J, with 6 bases between. The CDR3 covers 13 residues. The chain's CDR3 is CASSSLYNSPLHF. The CDR3 DNA sequence: TGTGCCAGTAGTTCGCTATATAATTCACCCCTCCACTTT.

The genes are TRBV2 and TRBJ1-4; 8 bases agree with TRBD1. The CDR3 sequence is 12 residues long. V was clipped by 8 bases and J by 8 bases; unmatched bases: 4. Germline V gene sequence: CDR1 SNHLY, CDR2 FYNNEI. CDR3 DNA sequence: TGTGCCAGCCGGACAGGGTACGAAAAACTGTTTTTT. Translated: CASRTGYEKLFF.

CDR3 nucleotides: TGTGCCAGCAGTGAGGTGAGAGCGACTGAAGCTTTCTTT. Protein sequence: CASSEVRATEAFF. The rearrangement joins TRBV6-1 to TRBJ1-1; no definite D call. Per germline, CDR1 MNHNS and CDR2 SASEGT. V gave up 3 bases and J gave up 5 bases, with 10 bases separating them. This CDR3 comprises 13 residues.

The V gene is TRBV27, the J gene TRBJ1-6; 7 bases fit TRBD1. Trimming cost V 3 bases and J 10 bases; bases outside gene matches: 3. Germline loops: CDR1 MNHEY, CDR2 SMNVEV (reference sequence). This CDR3 has 13 residues. DNA of the CDR3: TGTGCCAGCAGTTTCAACAGGGGCTCACCCCTCCACTTT. Protein sequence: CASSFNRGSPLHF.

V is TRBV28 and J is TRBJ1-2; D unclear. Trimming shortened V by 4 bases and J by 0 bases, and 9 bases separated the two germline ends. The CDR3 sequence is 14 residues long. Germline V gene sequence: CDR1 MDHEN, CDR2 SYDVKM. CDR3 sequence (DNA): TGTGCCAGCAGTTGGTTCGGAGCTAACTATGGCTACACCTTC. It translates to CASSWFGANYGYTF.

This chain links TRBV4-3 with TRBJ1-2; perhaps TRBD1 as D (5 bases). Germline V gene data show CDR1 as LGHNA and CDR2 as YSLEER. The ends were cut back, 1 base at V and 8 bases at J, with 11 bases in the middle. The CDR3 spans 13 residues. CDR3 sequence (DNA): TGCGCCAGCAGCCAAGGGGGCAGGGCGGGCTACACCTTC. It yields the protein CASSQGGRAGYTF.

V usage is TRBV5-1 and J usage is TRBJ2-5; unclear D gene. V dropped 0 bases and J dropped 0 bases, with 12 bases sitting between them. The CDR3 contains 16 residues. Germline CDR1 and CDR2: SGHRS and YFSETQ. The CDR3 region has the DNA TGCGCCAGCAGCTTGGGGCCTAGTGTTTACCAAGAGACCCAGTACTTC. Protein: CASSLGPSVYQETQYF.

The V call is TRBV7-2, the J call TRBJ2-1; a possible D gene is TRBD2 (7 bases). The V and J ends lost 5 bases and 8 bases respectively, with 22 bases between them. Germline V gene sequence: CDR1 SGHTA, CDR2 FQGNSA. The CDR3 spans 16 residues. CDR3: CASSQRKGGAGDEQFF. In DNA, the CDR3 is TGTGCCAGCAGCCAGAGAAAGGGGGGGGCGGGAGATGAGCAGTTCTTC.

V usage is TRBV11-3 and J usage is TRBJ2-7; 10 nucleotides line up with TRBD1. The trim removed 5 bases at V and 4 bases at J, leaving 8 bases unmatched. CDR1 and CDR2 from the germline V gene are SGHNT and YENEEA. This CDR3 is 15 amino acids long. The CDR3 DNA reads TGTGCCAGCAGCACAAGACAGGGGGCCTCGTACGAGCAGTACTTC. Its translation: CASSTRQGASYEQYF.

The chain combines TRBV6-5 with TRBJ2-2, with 7 bases that match TRBD2. This CDR3 contains 15 residues. CDR1 MNHEY and CDR2 SVGAGI come from the germline V gene. V lost 6 bases, J lost 1 base, and 5 bases stayed unmatched. Here the CDR3 DNA reads TGTGCCAGCAGCGCTTCGGGGGGGAACACCGGGGAGCTGTTTTTT. Residues: CASSASGGNTGELFF.

The chain uses TRBV11-2 and TRBJ1-1; the D gene is possibly TRBD1 (5 bases). This CDR3 contains 15 residues. Germline CDR1 SGHAT, CDR2 FQNNGV. V lost 0 bases and J 1 base, leaving 9 bases between the germline ends. CDR3 DNA: TGTGCCAGCAGCTTAGATGAAGACAGGAACACTGAAGCTTTCTTT. As protein: CASSLDEDRNTEAFF.

The sample holds one count of this clone. The chain recombines TRBV19 with TRBJ1-5; a possible D gene is TRBD1 (6 bases). Germline V gene data show CDR1 as LNHDA and CDR2 as SQIVND (reference sequence). The CDR3 spans 15 residues. The V end was cut by 10 bases, the J end by 1 base, with 17 bases between. Here the CDR3 DNA reads TGTGCCACCACGCCCGGAGGACAGAGCAATCAGCCCCAGCATTTT. Translated, it gives CATTPGGQSNQPQHF.

The rearrangement links TRBV5-6 to TRBJ2-7; D possibly corresponds to TRBD2 (5 bases). The V end was cut by 0 bases, the J end by 8 bases, with 15 bases between. In germline, CDR1 is SGHDT, CDR2 YYEEEE. The CDR3 is 14 amino acids. The CDR3 DNA sequence: TGTGCCAGCAGCTTGGGGACTCAGTTTCAGCAGCAGTACTTC. It encodes CASSLGTQFQQQYF.

The V gene is TRBV2, the J gene TRBJ1-2; D remains unclear. This CDR3 contains 13 residues. The germline V and J ends were trimmed by 4 bases and 1 base, with 7 bases remaining between them. Germline V gene lookup returns CDR1 SNHLY and CDR2 FYNNEI. CDR3 amino acids: CASSVASNYGYTF. The DNA for the CDR3 is TGTGCCAGCAGTGTGGCCAGTAACTATGGCTACACCTTC.

This chain uses TRBV19 with TRBJ1-6; perhaps TRBD1 as D (5 bases). With 6 bases removed from V and 3 bases from J, the gap between germline ends came to 9 bases. There are 14 residues in the CDR3. The germline V gene has CDR1 LNHDA and CDR2 SQIVND (reference sequence). The CDR3 DNA reads as TGTGCCAGTAGACAAGACAGCTATAATTCACCCCTCCACTTT. This gives the protein CASRQDSYNSPLHF.

This clone was detected only once. The chain recombines TRBV5-1 with TRBJ2-2, with D tentatively TRBD1 (6 bases). The CDR3 is 13 amino acids. Trimming removed 5 bases from V and 4 bases from J, with 9 bases in between. CDR1 is SGHRS and CDR2 is YFSETQ in the germline V gene. CDR3 coding DNA: TGCGCCAGCAGAACAGGGAGCACCGGGGAGCTGTTTTTT. Translation: CASRTGSTGELFF.

The chain uses TRBV11-2 and TRBJ1-6; D remains unclear. The CDR3 has 16 amino acids. Germline loops: CDR1 SGHAT, CDR2 FQNNGV. Trimming cost V 4 bases and J 0 bases, with 10 bases left between them. The CDR3 coding sequence is TGTGCCAGCAGCTCAACCGGGAGCTCCTATAATTCACCCCTCCACTTT. Translation: CASSSTGSSYNSPLHF.

The J gene is TRBJ1-1, the V gene TRBV2, with no clear D. CDR1 is SNHLY and CDR2 is FYNNEI in the germline V gene. The ends were cut back, 3 bases at V and 1 base at J, with 12 bases in the middle. This CDR3 has 15 residues. CDR3 sequence: CASSDMETRNTEAFF. As DNA, the CDR3 is TGTGCCAGCAGTGATATGGAGACCCGGAACACTGAAGCTTTCTTT.

The chain has TRBV6-5 and TRBJ2-7; possible D gene TRBD1, 5 bases. CDR3 length equals 15 residues. The germline gives CDR1 MNHEY, CDR2 SVGAGI. The germline V and J ends were trimmed by 2 bases and 6 bases, with 17 bases remaining between them. CDR3 in amino acids: CASSYGWGSRSEQYF. The CDR3 bases are TGTGCCAGCAGTTACGGGTGGGGCTCGCGCAGCGAGCAGTACTTC.

CDR3 in DNA: TGCGCCAGCAGCTTTCTAGCGGGGTCCTACAATGAGCAGTTCTTC. Its protein is CASSFLAGSYNEQFF. The genes are TRBV5-1 and TRBJ2-1; 9 bases match TRBD2. Germline V lookup: CDR1 SGHRS, CDR2 YFSETQ. CDR3 length equals 15 residues. The trim removed 2 bases at V and 1 base at J, leaving 1 base unmatched. Combining the CDR3 with reference TRBV5-1 and TRBJ2-1 gives the whole variable domain KAGVTQTPRYLIKTRGQQVTLSCSPISGHRSVSWYQQTPGQGLQFLFEYFSETQRNKGNFPGRFSGRQFSNSRSEMNVSTLELGDSALYLCASSFLAGSYNEQFFGPGTRLTVL.

This rearrangement joins TRBV5-1 to TRBJ1-1, with 9 positions matching TRBD1. V dropped 3 bases and J dropped 5; count of bases not matched to a gene: 8. The CDR3 has 15 amino acids. The germline gives CDR1 SGHRS, CDR2 YFSETQ. CDR3 loop: CASSSGQGRFTEAFF. In DNA form, the CDR3 reads TGCGCCAGCAGCTCAGGACAGGGGCGGTTTACTGAAGCTTTCTTT.

The V gene is TRBV11-2, the J gene TRBJ2-1, with D possibly matching TRBD2 (5 bases). The CDR3 runs 18 residues. V was trimmed by 0 bases and J by 4 bases, leaving 19 bases between them. Germline-derived CDR1 and CDR2 are SGHAT and FQNNGV. CDR3 residues: CASSLDLGVWTIYNEQFF. In DNA, the CDR3 is TGTGCCAGCAGCTTAGATCTCGGGGTTTGGACGATATACAATGAGCAGTTCTTC.

The chain joins TRBV21-1 to TRBJ2-5; the table gives TRBD2 as D, unverified against the DNA. TRBV21-1 is a recognized pseudogene. The CDR3 loop spans 18 amino acids. Written as DNA, the CDR3 is TGTGCCAGCAGCACCCATCGAGCGGGGGGCCCCCTCGGGGAGACCCAGTACTTC. It specifies CASSTHRAGGPLGETQYF.

This sequence joins TRBV2 and TRBJ2-3; TRBD2 aligns across 7 bases. Germline V lookup: CDR1 SNHLY, CDR2 FYNNEI. V shed 3 bases, J shed 2 bases, and the junction held 2 bases outside the gene matches. The CDR3 spans 14 residues. CDR3 amino acids: CASSDGRFTDTQYF. DNA for the CDR3: TGTGCCAGCAGTGACGGGAGGTTCACAGATACGCAGTATTTT.

This clone turned up a few times. The rearrangement joins TRBV7-6 to TRBJ1-5; D gene uncertain. In germline, CDR1 is SGHVS, CDR2 FNYEAQ. The CDR3 is made up of 13 amino acids. Trimming took 1 base from V and 6 from J, leaving 7 bases between them. CDR3 in amino acids: CASSLGRRQPQHF. CDR3 DNA sequence: TGTGCCAGCAGCTTAGGGCGGCGTCAGCCCCAGCATTTT.

The chain couples TRBV30 to TRBJ1-2; possibly TRBD1 for D (5 bases). This CDR3 is 14 amino acids long. CDR1 is GTSNPN and CDR2 is SVGIG in the germline V gene (reference sequence). V was shortened by 0 bases and J by 0 bases, with 8 bases between the two germline ends. The CDR3 reads CAWSVPGANYGYTF. Here the CDR3 DNA reads TGTGCCTGGAGTGTACCGGGGGCTAACTATGGCTACACCTTC. Full variable domain (outside the CDR3, taken from reference TRBV30 and TRBJ1-2): SQTIHQWPATLVQPVGSPLSLECTVEGTSNPNLYWYRQAAGRGLQLLFYSVGIGQISSEVPQNLSASRPQDRQFILSSKKLLLSDSGFYLCAWSVPGANYGYTFGSGTRLTVV.

The CDR3 DNA reads as TGTGCCAGCAGTCTCACCATATCGGCCGGACAACCGCCAAGGCGCAATCAGCCCCAGCATTTT. This translates into CASSLTISAGQPPRRNQPQHF. The genes are TRBV6-2 or TRBV6-3 and TRBJ1-5, with a possible D match to TRBD1 (5 bases). Trimming pared 5 bases from V and 2 bases from J, leaving 31 bases between. This CDR3 is built from 21 residues. Germline V gene data show CDR1 as MNHEY and CDR2 as SVGEGT.

This clone has just one count. The V call is TRBV18, the J call TRBJ1-3, with D possibly being TRBD1 (5 bases). The CDR3 is 18 amino acids. Trimming removed 3 bases at V and 0 bases at J, with 18 bases between. Per the germline V gene, CDR1 is KGHSH and CDR2 is LQKENI. CDR3 in amino acids: CASSPLLTGLHSGNTIYF. The DNA of the CDR3 is TGTGCCAGCTCACCGCTCCTTACAGGCCTACACTCTGGAAACACCATATATTTT. The full variable domain, rest sourced from reference TRBV18 and TRBJ1-3, is NAGVMQNPRHLVRRRGQEARLRCSPMKGHSHVYWYRQLPEEGLKFMVYLQKENIIDESGMPKERFSAEFPKEGPSILRIQQVVRGDSAAYFCASSPLLTGLHSGNTIYFGEGSWLTVV.

As for this clone: Sequence at one end of the junction differs from germline and may be a read error. V is TRBV10-3 and J is TRBJ2-5, with 8 bases fitting TRBD2. The germline CDR1 and CDR2 sequences are ENHRY and SYGVKD. The CDR3 is made up of 14 amino acids. The CDR3 here is CATSNAGGAETQYF. The CDR3 DNA follows: TGTGCCACCAGTAATGCGGGGGGCGCGGAGACCCAGTACTTC.

The rearrangement links TRBV24-1 to TRBJ1-5; no clear D gene. Per germline, CDR1 KGHDR and CDR2 SFDVKD. The germline V and J ends were trimmed by 3 bases and 0 bases, with 5 bases remaining between them. This CDR3 region has 14 residues. In DNA, the CDR3 is TGTGCCACCAGTGATACACATAGCAATCAGCCCCAGCATTTT. Its protein is CATSDTHSNQPQHF.